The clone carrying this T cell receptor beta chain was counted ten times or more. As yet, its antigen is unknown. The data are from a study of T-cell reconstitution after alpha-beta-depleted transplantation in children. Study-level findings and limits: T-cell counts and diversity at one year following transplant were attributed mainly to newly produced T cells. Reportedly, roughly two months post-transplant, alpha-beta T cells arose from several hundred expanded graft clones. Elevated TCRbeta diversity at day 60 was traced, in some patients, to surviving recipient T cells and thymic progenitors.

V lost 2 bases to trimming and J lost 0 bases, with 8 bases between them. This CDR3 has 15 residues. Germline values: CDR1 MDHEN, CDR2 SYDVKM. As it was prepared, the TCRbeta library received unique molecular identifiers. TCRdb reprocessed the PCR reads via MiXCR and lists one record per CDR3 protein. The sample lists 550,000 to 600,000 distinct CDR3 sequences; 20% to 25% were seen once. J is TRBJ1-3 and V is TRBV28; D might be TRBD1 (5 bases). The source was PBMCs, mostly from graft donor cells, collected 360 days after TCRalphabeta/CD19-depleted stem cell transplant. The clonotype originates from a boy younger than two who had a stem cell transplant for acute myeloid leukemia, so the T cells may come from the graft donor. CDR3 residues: CASSLGGTSGNTIYF. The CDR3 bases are TGTGCCAGCAGTTTAGGAGGGACCTCTGGAAACACCATATATTTT. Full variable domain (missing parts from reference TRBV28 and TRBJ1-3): DVKVTQSSRYLVKRTGEKVFLECVQDMDHENMFWYRQDPGLGLRLIYFSYDVKMKEKGDIPEGYSVSREKKERFSLILESASTNQTSMYLCASSLGGTSGNTIYFGEGSWLTVV.